The present TCR beta chain was sequenced within a study of cytomegalovirus exposure and HLA in healthy donors. Both 60 Vbeta primers and 13 Jbeta primers went into the PCR. Repertoires were generated with immunoSEQ multiplex PCR, while TCRdb's copy carries only in-frame clones and drops some. The sample records 99,000 or so clones, 60% to 80% being singletons. The source of this sequence is a man in his 60s in good health and CMV-seropositive. Sequencing input: PBMCs.

The CDR3 DNA is TGTGCCAGCAGCCTCCAACCCCCCAGGGCCATTTTACGCACCGGGGAGCTGTTTTTT. Amino acid sequence: CASSLQPPRAILRTGELFF. The rearrangement links TRBV4-2 to TRBJ2-2; tentatively, D is TRBD1 (5 bases). V shed 4 bases and J shed 4 bases, with 25 bases lying between them. CDR1 is LGHNA, CDR2 YNFKEQ, per germline. This CDR3 has 19 amino acids.